Listed below are T cell receptor beta chains from one sample, sequenced in a study of cytomegalovirus exposure and HLA in healthy donors. Clones were read by immunoSEQ multiplex PCR, and TCRdb kept only the in-frame ones, dropping some. The table records 95,000 to 150,000 clones, 70% to 85% of them present only once. The sample taken for sequencing was PBMCs. Every receptor here comes from a woman in her fifties or sixties in good health and CMV-seronegative. Both conserved end residues are part of each CDR3. The D gene is left open where the match is weak. Clone size is stated in some rows and not others, as once, few, many or a class when expanded.

abundance | d_gene | j_gene | v_gene | CDR3nt | CDR3aa
few | TRBD1 | TRBJ2-1 | TRBV4-1 | TGCGCCAGCCTCGGGACAGTTGCCGATGAGCAGTTCTTC | CASLGTVADEQFF
NA | TRBD2 | TRBJ2-7 | TRBV7-2 | TGTGCCAGCAGCTTAGAAGGTACGGGACTAGCGGACTACGAGCAGTACTTC | CASSLEGTGLADYEQYF
NA | NA | TRBJ2-7 | TRBV29-1 | TGCAGCGTTGAGGGGGGAGGTGGCAACGTTGACGAGCAGTACTTC | CSVEGGGGNVDEQYF
NA | NA | TRBJ2-7 | TRBV7-2 | TGTGCCAGCAGCTCCGCCAGTTACTACGAGCAGTACTTC | CASSSASYYEQYF
NA | NA | TRBJ1-4 | TRBV4-3 | TGCGCCAGCAGCCGGATTAGGGGGGGGAACAGCGATGAAAAACTGTTTTTT | CASSRIRGGNSDEKLFF
NA | NA | TRBJ2-7 | TRBV11-2 | TGTGCCAGCAGCGTTAGCGGGGACAGCTCCTACGAGCAGTACTTC | CASSVSGDSSYEQYF
NA | NA | TRBJ2-1 | TRBV21-1 | TGTGCCAGCATCGCCGGGACTAGCGTCGAGCAGTTCTTC | CASIAGTSVEQFF
once | NA | TRBJ2-1 | TRBV27 | TGTGCCAGCAGGAGGGGCGGGATGCTTTACAATGAGCAGTTCTTC | CASRRGGMLYNEQFF
NA | NA | TRBJ2-1 | TRBV9 | TGTGCCAGCAGCTATAAATCCTGGGGCGATGAGCAGTTCTTC | CASSYKSWGDEQFF
NA | TRBD2 | TRBJ2-1 | TRBV18 | TGTGCCAGCTCACCTCCCGGGACTAGGGTCGGGGAGCAGTTCTTC | CASSPPGTRVGEQFF
NA | NA | TRBJ2-3 | TRBV5-6 | TGTGCCAGCAGCCAGATCGGCGGCGGGGTGGCAGATACGCAGTATTTT | CASSQIGGGVADTQYF
NA | TRBD1 | TRBJ2-7 | TRBV5-1 | TGCGCCAGCAGCTCTTCCGGGACAGGGGACGAGCAGTACTTC | CASSSSGTGDEQYF
NA | TRBD2 | TRBJ2-7 | TRBV28 | TGTGCCAGCAGTTTTCCGGGACTAGCGGGAGAGCAGTACTTC | CASSFPGLAGEQYF
NA | TRBD2 | TRBJ2-5 | TRBV5-1 | TGCGCCAGCAGTCTATCAAGCGGGGACCATACTTGGGGGTACCAAGAGACCCAGTACTTC | CASSLSSGDHTWGYQETQYF
NA | TRBD2 | TRBJ2-7 | TRBV13 | TGTGCCAGCAGCTTACTAGCGGACCCGCTCCTACCCTACGAGCAGTACTTC | CASSLLADPLLPYEQYF
NA | TRBD2 | TRBJ2-1 | TRBV5-6 | TGTGCCAGCAGCTTGGGTAGTCCGAAGTTTAGCGGGAGCCTCCATGAGCAGTTCTTC | CASSLGSPKFSGSLHEQFF
NA | NA | TRBJ2-5 | TRBV19 | TGTGCCAGCACCATCGCCGCCGGGGGCCAAGAGACCCAGTACTTC | CASTIAAGGQETQYF
NA | NA | TRBJ1-6 | TRBV2 | TGTGCCAGCAGTGTTTATCTGAATTCACCCCTCCACTTT | CASSVYLNSPLHF
NA | TRBD2 | TRBJ2-2 | TRBV2 | TGTGCCAGCAAAACTAGCGCTAACACCGGGGAGCTGTTTTTT | CASKTSANTGELFF
NA | NA | TRBJ1-2 | TRBV30 | TGTGCCTGGAGAGTCGGGGGAGGCCTAGAGGGCTACACCTTC | CAWRVGGGLEGYTF
NA | NA | TRBJ2-7 | TRBV20-1 | TGCAGTGATCGGGACACCTACGAGCAGTACTTC | CSDRDTYEQYF
NA | TRBD2 | TRBJ2-1 | TRBV10-3 | TGTGCCATCAGTGTAAGCGGGACCTACAATGAGCAGTTCTTC | CAISVSGTYNEQFF
NA | TRBD2 | TRBJ2-1 | TRBV11-2 | TGTGCCAGCAGCTTTGCGTGGGGCGGGACTACCTACAATGAGCAGTTCTTC | CASSFAWGGTTYNEQFF
NA | NA | TRBJ2-2 | TRBV18 | TGTGCCAGCTCACCGCAGGACAGCACCGGGGAGCTGTTTTTT | CASSPQDSTGELFF
NA | NA | TRBJ1-2 | TRBV30 | TGTGCCTGGAGTGTACTTCAAACGGGGGGCCGCTACACCTTC | CAWSVLQTGGRYTF
NA | NA | TRBJ2-7 | TRBV6-1 | TGTGCCAGCAGTGCCCGTGGACAGATATACGAGCAGTACTTC | CASSARGQIYEQYF
NA | TRBD1 | TRBJ2-3 | TRBV27 | TGTGCCAGCAGTCCCTCTGGGACAGGGATTACCTTTGGCGACTTTAGGGGCACAGATACGCAGTATTTT | CASSPSGTGITFGDFRGTDTQYF
NA | NA | TRBJ1-1 | TRBV19 | TGTGCCAGTAGTATAGATCGAGATACTGAAGCTTTCTTT | CASSIDRDTEAFF
NA | TRBD2 | TRBJ2-7 | TRBV27 | TGTGCCAGCAGTTTTTGGTCTCGGGGGGTCGAGCAGTACTTC | CASSFWSRGVEQYF
NA | NA | TRBJ2-7 | TRBV14 | TGTGCCAGCAGCACACTGCGGGGAAAAAGAGGTATCTACGAGCAGTACTTC | CASSTLRGKRGIYEQYF
NA | NA | TRBJ1-2 | TRBV5-8 | TGTGCCAGCAGCCCGACAGGTTTCGGCCACACCTTC | CASSPTGFGHTF
few | NA | TRBJ2-1 | TRBV4-2 | TGTGCCAGCAGCCAAGAACTAGCTGGCAATGAGCAGTTCTTC | CASSQELAGNEQFF
few | TRBD2 | TRBJ2-3 | TRBV4-1 | TGCGCCAGCAGCCTTCGGGAGGGCTCGGGGGATACGCAGTATTTT | CASSLREGSGDTQYF
NA | TRBD1 | TRBJ2-2 | TRBV27 | TGTGCCAGCAGTTTACTGACAGGGGCTTTGAACACCGGGGAGCTGTTTTTT | CASSLLTGALNTGELFF
NA | NA | TRBJ2-5 | TRBV7-3 | TGTGCCAGCAGCCCTGGCAGGGTCGAGACCCAGTACTTC | CASSPGRVETQYF
NA | NA | TRBJ2-3 | TRBV2 | TGTGCCAGCAGGCAGGACTTTACGCAGTATTTT | CASRQDFTQYF
once | TRBD1 | TRBJ2-1 | TRBV28 | TGTGCCAGCAGAGGACAGGGGACGTACAATGAGCAGTTCTTC | CASRGQGTYNEQFF
NA | TRBD1 | TRBJ1-2 | TRBV7-9 | TGTGCCAGCAGCCCAGACAGGGGGTTCGGTGGCTACACCTTC | CASSPDRGFGGYTF
NA | NA | TRBJ2-7 | TRBV6-5 | TGTGCCAGCAGAAGCAGGGATTACGAGCAGTACTTC | CASRSRDYEQYF
NA | NA | TRBJ2-7 | TRBV11-2 | TGTGCCAGCAGCTTCACCCAGGGCTACGAGCAGTACTTC | CASSFTQGYEQYF
once | TRBD2 | TRBJ2-2 | TRBV7-9 | TGTGCCAGCAGCTTAGGACTAGCGGGGCCCACCGGGGAGCTGTTTTTT | CASSLGLAGPTGELFF
NA | TRBD2 | TRBJ2-1 | TRBV4-3 | TGCGCCAGCAGCCAAGCTGGTTACGGACTAGCGGCAAACAATGAGCAGTTCTTC | CASSQAGYGLAANNEQFF
NA | TRBD2 | TRBJ2-1 | TRBV15 | TGTGCCACCAGCAGAGATCGGGCGGGAGGAGGGGGCAATGAGCAGTTCTTC | CATSRDRAGGGGNEQFF
NA | TRBD1 | TRBJ2-3 | TRBV2 | TGTGCCAGCAGTGGGCCAGGGGGCGCGGTGGATACGCAGTATTTT | CASSGPGGAVDTQYF
NA | NA | TRBJ1-2 | TRBV11-2 | TGTGCCAGCAGCTTAGTCGCCGGAGGATACTATGGCTACACCTTC | CASSLVAGGYYGYTF
NA | NA | TRBJ2-7 | TRBV5-5 | TGTGCCAGCAGCTTGAGAAACAGAGAATCCTACGAGCAGTACTTC | CASSLRNRESYEQYF
NA | NA | TRBJ1-1 | TRBV30 | TGTGCCTGGAGCATTGGGGACACTACTGAAGCTTTCTTT | CAWSIGDTTEAFF
NA | TRBD2 | TRBJ2-2 | TRBV12-5 | TGTGCTAGTGGCCCTAGCGGGAACACCGGGGAGCTGTTTTTT | CASGPSGNTGELFF
NA | TRBD1 | TRBJ2-7 | TRBV28 | TGTGCCAGCAGACAGGGGACGACCTACGAGCAGTACTTC | CASRQGTTYEQYF
NA | NA | TRBJ1-2 | TRBV5-5 | TGTGCCAGCAGCTTGGATGTGGGGGGTGGCTACACCTTC | CASSLDVGGGYTF
few | TRBD2 | TRBJ2-2 | TRBV4-2 | TGTGCCAGCAGCCAAGAGTTTCGGACTAGCGGACGCACCGGGGAGCTGTTTTTT | CASSQEFRTSGRTGELFF
NA | TRBD2 | TRBJ2-7 | TRBV9 | TGTGCCAGCAGCCCCGGACTAGCAGGTTCCTACGAGCAGTACTTC | CASSPGLAGSYEQYF
once | NA | TRBJ1-3 | TRBV29-1 | TGCAGCGGTGTAATCTCTGGAAACACCATATATTTT | CSGVISGNTIYF
NA | NA | TRBJ2-1 | TRBV6-1 | TGTGCCAGCAGTCTACAGGGCCTCTTCGACAATGAGCAGTTCTTC | CASSLQGLFDNEQFF
NA | NA | TRBJ2-7 | TRBV7-9 | TGTGCCAGCACCCCCGGGGGTCCCGAGCAGTACTTC | CASTPGGPEQYF
NA | TRBD2 | TRBJ2-1 | TRBV7-2 | TGTGCCAGCAGCTCCGGACTAGCGCTGGCTCGATCGGAGCAGTTCTTC | CASSSGLALARSEQFF